These 28 T cell receptor beta chains were sequenced from one sample in a study of T cells after posttransplantation cyclophosphamide. Cyclophosphamide on days +3 and +4 followed busulfan-fludarabine conditioning and a marrow graft. Profiling relied on immunoSEQ multiplex PCR, and the TCRdb table lists in-frame clones only, not all of them. This sample has about 2,900 clones, each found more than once. This specimen consisted of PBMCs, obtained after allogeneic stem cell transplant with posttransplant cyclophosphamide. The receptor source for this set is a female patient in her 60s who received an allogeneic stem cell transplant from a related donor and was CMV-positive. Some T cells could come from the graft donor.

This clone was recorded at least ten times. The genes are TRBV19 and TRBJ2-7; D may be TRBD1 (6 bases). CDR1 and CDR2 from the germline V gene are LNHDA and SQIVND (reference sequence). V was shortened by 4 bases and J by 2 bases, with 6 bases between the two germline ends. The CDR3 runs to 12 residues. CDR3 DNA sequence: TGTGCCAGTAGTAACAGGGCCTACGAGCAGTACTTC. It yields the protein CASSNRAYEQYF.

This clone was detected ten times or more. This chain joins TRBV5-4 and TRBJ2-7, with a weak D call TRBD2 (6 bases). Germline values: CDR1 SGHNT, CDR2 YYREEE (reference sequence). V was cut by 4 bases and J by 6 bases, with 17 bases left in between. The CDR3 totals 14 residues. CDR3 DNA sequence: TGTGCCAGCAGCAGACTAGGTGACTACGTCGAGCAGTACTTC. Translation gives CASSRLGDYVEQYF.

This clone was picked up many times. The DNA for the CDR3 is TGTGCCAGCATCCCCAGCCAGGGTGGGGTTGGCAACGAGCAGTACTTC. It yields the protein CASIPSQGGVGNEQYF. V usage is TRBV6-2 or TRBV6-3 and J usage is TRBJ2-7; possible D gene TRBD1, 5 bases. Germline lookup yields CDR1 MNHEY and CDR2 SVGEGT. The CDR3 runs to 16 residues. V was cut by 7 bases and J by 5 bases, with 24 bases left in between.

This clone was recorded a few times. V is TRBV7-6 and J is TRBJ2-1; D perhaps matches TRBD1 (6 bases). Germline loops: CDR1 SGHVS, CDR2 FNYEAQ. The CDR3 sequence is 15 residues long. V gave up 1 base and J gave up 3 bases, with 10 bases separating them. The CDR3 nucleotides are TGTGCCAGCAGCTTAGGACAGGCGCTCTACAATGAGCAGTTCTTC. Protein product: CASSLGQALYNEQFF. The full variable domain, its missing parts supplied by reference TRBV7-6 and TRBJ2-1, is GAGVSQSPRYKVTKRGQDVALRCDPISGHVSLYWYRQALGQGPEFLTYFNYEAQQDKSGLPNDRFSAERPEGSISTLTIQRTEQRDSAMYRCASSLGQALYNEQFFGPGTRLTVL.

The chain carries TRBV19 and TRBJ1-5; 9 bases line up with TRBD1. This CDR3 contains 15 residues. CDR1 and CDR2 from the germline V gene are LNHDA and SQIVND (reference sequence). Trimming took 6 bases from V and 4 from J; bases not matched to a gene: 7. The CDR3 DNA reads as TGTGCCAGTAGCGGGACAGGGTATGGGAATCAGCCCCAGCATTTT. Its protein product is CASSGTGYGNQPQHF.

This clone has a count of ten or more. The J gene is TRBJ2-7, the V gene TRBV7-2; D call uncertain. CDR1 and CDR2 (germline): SGHTA, FQGNSA. The CDR3 is 13 residues long. V lost 5 bases to trimming and J lost 3 bases, with 11 bases between them. The DNA for the CDR3 is TGTGCCAGCAGCCCCGAGACGGGCTACGAGCAGTACTTC. It codes for CASSPETGYEQYF.

This clone was counted a few times. The V and J genes are TRBV5-1 and TRBJ2-3; D might be TRBD2 (5 bases). Trimming stripped 0 bases from V and 1 base from J, with 12 bases between. The CDR3 contains 16 residues. Germline CDR1 and CDR2: SGHRS and YFSETQ. The CDR3 DNA reads as TGCGCCAGCAGCTTGGCCCATTCGCGGGGCACAGATACGCAGTATTTT. Encoded protein: CASSLAHSRGTDTQYF. The full variable domain, in which reference TRBV5-1 and TRBJ2-3 provide the parts outside the CDR3, is KAGVTQTPRYLIKTRGQQVTLSCSPISGHRSVSWYQQTPGQGLQFLFEYFSETQRNKGNFPGRFSGRQFSNSRSEMNVSTLELGDSALYLCASSLAHSRGTDTQYFGPGTRLTVL.

This clone was recorded at least ten times. This sequence joins TRBV24-1 and TRBJ2-2, with a weak D call TRBD1 (6 bases). CDR3 length equals 13 residues. Trimming shortened V by 3 bases and J by 6 bases, and 7 bases separated the two germline ends. The germline V gene encodes CDR1 KGHDR and CDR2 SFDVKD. The CDR3 loop reads CATSDRQAGELFF. DNA of the CDR3: TGTGCCACCAGTGATAGACAGGCCGGGGAGCTGTTTTTT.

This clone occurred many times. This sequence joins TRBV19 and TRBJ2-2, with a weak D call TRBD2 (5 bases). Germline CDR1 LNHDA, CDR2 SQIVND (reference sequence). V lost 6 bases to trimming and J lost 4 bases, with 12 bases between them. The CDR3 consists of 14 residues. The CDR3 spells CASRPSLGTGELFF. The CDR3 DNA follows: TGTGCCAGTAGGCCTAGCCTAGGCACCGGGGAGCTGTTTTTT.

This clone was seen at least ten times. This chain connects TRBV28 to TRBJ1-5; the match to TRBD1 covers 7 bases. Germline trimming cut 7 bases from V and 3 bases from J; bases unmatched to any gene: 9. The CDR3 is made up of 15 amino acids. The germline V gene encodes CDR1 MDHEN and CDR2 SYDVKM. The CDR3 nucleotides read TGTGCCAGCATCCATAGTGGGACAGACAATCAGCCCCAGCATTTT. Amino acids: CASIHSGTDNQPQHF.

This clone is categorized as medium-sized. The V and J genes are TRBV6-2 or TRBV6-3 and TRBJ1-3; D not certain. Germline CDR1 and CDR2: MNHEY and SVGEGT. V dropped 6 bases and J dropped 0 bases, with 12 bases sitting between them. This CDR3 is 15 amino acids long. DNA for the CDR3: TGTGCCAGCAGCCGACTTATCAACTCTGGAAACACCATATATTTT. It translates to CASSRLINSGNTIYF.

V and J are TRBV30 and TRBJ2-3; a weak D match, TRBD2 (7 bases). The ends were cut back, 0 bases at V and 3 bases at J, with 13 bases in the middle. This CDR3 is 15 amino acids long. Germline V lookup: CDR1 GTSNPN, CDR2 SVGIG (reference sequence). CDR3: CAWSVTRGLTDTQYF. In nucleotides, the CDR3 is TGTGCCTGGAGTGTTACGCGGGGGCTGACAGATACGCAGTATTTT.

This clone occurred many times. The rearrangement links TRBV2 to TRBJ2-2; tentatively, D is TRBD2 (6 bases). Per germline, CDR1 SNHLY and CDR2 FYNNEI. The ends were cut back, 3 bases at V and 0 bases at J, with 14 bases in the middle. The CDR3 covers 17 residues. This CDR3 is CASSDRPGGTNTGELFF. CDR3 sequence (DNA): TGTGCCAGCAGTGATCGCCCCGGCGGGACGAACACCGGGGAGCTGTTTTTT.

This clone was observed a handful of times. This sequence joins TRBV28 and TRBJ1-2; 8 bases line up with TRBD1. This CDR3 spans 18 amino acids. Germline V gene data show CDR1 as MDHEN and CDR2 as SYDVKM. Trimming took 5 bases from V and 4 from J; bases not matched to a gene: 18. The CDR3 reads CASSPPGRGRQTLYGYTF. CDR3 sequence (DNA): TGTGCCAGCAGTCCCCCGGGCAGGGGGCGACAAACCCTCTATGGCTACACCTTC.

This clone appeared many times. The chain combines TRBV9 with TRBJ2-2, with TRBD1 matching 8 bases. CDR1 and CDR2 (germline): SGDLS, YYNGEE. This CDR3 spans 15 amino acids. V lost 4 bases and J lost 3; bases outside the gene matches: 5. The CDR3 sequence: CASSPRGQDTGELFF. The CDR3 nucleotides read TGTGCCAGCAGCCCACGGGGACAGGACACCGGGGAGCTGTTTTTT.

This clone has at least ten counts. The chain couples TRBV4-2 to TRBJ1-2; weak D call: TRBD1 (5 bases). This CDR3 region has 14 residues. The germline V gene encodes CDR1 LGHNA and CDR2 YNFKEQ. With 0 bases removed from V and 4 bases from J, the gap between germline ends came to 9 bases. DNA for the CDR3: TGTGCCAGCAGCCAAGAGACAGTAGGCTATGGCTACACCTTC. Translation gives CASSQETVGYGYTF.

This clone appeared many times. The chain uses TRBV11-2 and TRBJ2-1, with 10 bases identical to TRBD1. The CDR3 runs to 16 residues. Per the germline V gene, CDR1 is SGHAT and CDR2 is FQNNGV. With 5 bases clipped from V and 7 bases from J, the junction kept 11 bases outside the gene matches. CDR3 amino acids: CASSAPGTGVRNEQFF. The CDR3 DNA reads as TGTGCCAGCAGCGCCCCCGGGACAGGGGTGAGAAATGAGCAGTTCTTC.

This clone was counted at least ten times. V usage is TRBV4-1 and J usage is TRBJ1-2; TRBD1 might be the D (5 bases). V dropped 1 base and J dropped 4 bases, with 13 bases sitting between them. The V gene's germline CDR1 is MGHRA and CDR2 YSYEKL. This CDR3 has 15 amino acids. The CDR3 loop is CASSQASGKSYGYTF. As DNA, the CDR3 is TGCGCCAGCAGCCAAGCGTCAGGGAAAAGCTATGGCTACACCTTC.

This clone is medium-sized within its sample. V is TRBV6-5 and J is TRBJ1-2; 7 bases agree with TRBD1. V shed 0 bases and J 2 bases; nucleotides not matched to a gene: 6. There are 16 residues in the CDR3. Germline lookup yields CDR1 MNHEY and CDR2 SVGAGI. Here the CDR3 reads CASSYSYRGDNYGYTF. The CDR3 nucleotides read TGTGCCAGCAGTTACTCGTACAGGGGCGACAACTATGGCTACACCTTC.

This clone has ten or more counts. The V gene is TRBV19, the J gene TRBJ2-2, with D possibly being TRBD2 (6 bases). Per the germline V gene, CDR1 is LNHDA and CDR2 is SQIVND (reference sequence). V gave up 7 bases and J gave up 4 bases, with 13 bases separating them. This CDR3 spans 14 amino acids. The CDR3 DNA reads TGTGCCAGTACCACCACTAGCTTCACCGGGGAGCTGTTTTTT. This encodes CASTTTSFTGELFF. Using reference TRBV19 and TRBJ2-2 for the parts outside the CDR3, the full variable domain is DGGITQSPKYLFRKEGQNVTLSCEQNLNHDAMYWYRQDPGQGLRLIYYSQIVNDFQKGDIAEGYSVSREKKESFPLTVTSAQKNPTAFYLCASTTTSFTGELFFGEGSRLTVL.

This clone was counted ten times or more. The chain joins TRBV2 to TRBJ2-7; 11 bases line up with TRBD2. Germline-derived CDR1 and CDR2 are SNHLY and FYNNEI. V dropped 6 bases and J dropped 3; count of bases not matched to a gene: 7. CDR3 length equals 15 residues. The CDR3 DNA follows: TGTGCCAGCAGCGTCCCGGGACTAGCGGTCTACGAGCAGTACTTC. It specifies CASSVPGLAVYEQYF.

This clone has more than one count but fewer than ten. V gene TRBV27 combines with J gene TRBJ2-7; the match to TRBD1 covers 7 bases. Per germline, CDR1 MNHEY and CDR2 SMNVEV (reference sequence). The CDR3 is made up of 18 amino acids. The J segment lost 3 bases and the V segment lost 5 bases, leaving 19 bases of the junction unmatched. In nucleotides, the CDR3 is TGTGCCAGCAGTAATTTGGGCGTTAATGGACAGGTGGTCTACGAGCAGTACTTC. The encoded protein is CASSNLGVNGQVVYEQYF.

This clone was seen repeatedly, ten times or more. V is TRBV4-1 and J is TRBJ2-7, with 10 positions matching TRBD2. Trimming took 1 base from V and 4 from J; bases not matched to a gene: 7. This CDR3 comprises 16 residues. The germline V gene has CDR1 MGHRA and CDR2 YSYEKL. CDR3 loop: CASSQVSGGAVYEQYF. For the CDR3, the DNA is TGCGCCAGCAGCCAAGTGAGCGGGGGGGCCGTGTACGAGCAGTACTTC.

At least ten counts were recorded for this clone. The chain is built from TRBV5-1 and TRBJ2-7; no reliable D call. V dropped 4 bases and J dropped 2 bases, with 13 bases sitting between them. The CDR3 contains 14 residues. Germline V gene data show CDR1 as SGHRS and CDR2 as YFSETQ. CDR3 sequence reads: CASSRAQSPYEQYF. Written as DNA, the CDR3 is TGCGCCAGCAGCCGCGCACAGTCCCCCTACGAGCAGTACTTC.

This chain joins TRBV19 and TRBJ2-5, with 7 bases identical to TRBD1. V gave up 4 bases and J gave up 2 bases; unmatched junction bases: 7. This CDR3 is built from 15 residues. Germline V gene sequence: CDR1 LNHDA, CDR2 SQIVND (reference sequence). The CDR3 DNA reads TGTGCCAGTAGTAACAGGGGCGCGCGACAAGAGACCCAGTACTTC. Protein: CASSNRGARQETQYF.

This clone was seen at least ten times. The chain employs TRBV13 and TRBJ1-5; 12 bases align to TRBD1. The CDR3 extends over 18 amino acids. J gave up 6 bases and V 6 bases, and 15 bases lay outside the gene matches. The germline V gene has CDR1 PRHDT and CDR2 FYEKMQ (reference sequence). This chain's CDR3 is CASRLIGTGGLFRQPQHF. The CDR3 bases are TGTGCCAGCAGATTAATCGGGACAGGGGGCCTCTTTCGTCAGCCCCAGCATTTT.

This clone has ten or more counts. The rearrangement joins TRBV6-5 to TRBJ1-1; 8 positions agree with TRBD1. The CDR3 covers 13 residues. V dropped 8 bases and J dropped 5; count of bases not matched to a gene: 7. Germline CDR1 is MNHEY and CDR2 is SVGAGI. The CDR3 bases are TGTGCCAGCTCCAGGGGGCCTAGGACTGAAGCTTTCTTT. This sequence encodes CASSRGPRTEAFF.

The table lists this clone with many counts. The V gene is TRBV7-9, the J gene TRBJ2-5, with D perhaps matching TRBD2 (6 bases). The CDR3 runs to 18 residues. V was clipped by 3 bases and J by 0 bases, with 20 bases between them. Per the germline V gene, CDR1 is SEHNR and CDR2 is FQNEAQ (reference sequence). The CDR3 DNA sequence: TGTGCCAGCAGCTTGCCTTTGACGGGCGGGGCTGACCAAGAGACCCAGTACTTC. Protein product: CASSLPLTGGADQETQYF.